This TCR beta chain appears in the sequencing data of a study of tumor-infiltrating lymphocytes in primary liver carcinoma. Starting material of about 0.45 ug total RNA yielded TCR beta cDNA via a constant-region primer. Libraries for TCR beta were built through three nested multiplex PCR rounds, which together made up a slightly modified ARM-PCR procedure. It was with TRBV1-TRBV30 forward primers and a C-beta reverse primer that the first two PCR rounds were run, at roughly 11 cycles each. TCRdb re-derived calls from the multiplex PCR reads in MiXCR, one entry per CDR3 protein. This table holds roughly 100,000 distinct CDR3 sequences, roughly 85% found once. This clonotype was detected a few times. Co-extracted RNA and DNA came from roughly 20-30 mg of unsorted bulk tissue. Germline lookup yields CDR1 SNHLY and CDR2 FYNNEI. Deletions cut 6 bases from V and 8 bases from J, with 14 bases between. CDR3 length: 14 amino acids.

Sequencing was done on a sample of liver tumor tissue from sampling region 3. As for subset: tumor region T3, left-lateral pole. V gene TRBV2 combines with J gene TRBJ2-6; tentative D call: TRBD1 (7 bases). The TCR was taken from a man between 40 and 49 years old with primary liver carcinoma and hepatitis B virus infection. Here the CDR3 DNA reads TGTGCCAGCAGCGACAGGGCGGGGACCAACGTCCTGACTTTC. It yields the protein CASSDRAGTNVLTF. Full variable domain (remainder filled in from reference TRBV2 and TRBJ2-6): EPEVTQTPSHQVTQMGQEVILRCVPISNHLYFYWYRQILGQKVEFLVSFYNNEISEKSEIFDDQFSVERPDGSNFTLKIRSTKLEDSAMYFCASSDRAGTNVLTFGAGSRLTVL.